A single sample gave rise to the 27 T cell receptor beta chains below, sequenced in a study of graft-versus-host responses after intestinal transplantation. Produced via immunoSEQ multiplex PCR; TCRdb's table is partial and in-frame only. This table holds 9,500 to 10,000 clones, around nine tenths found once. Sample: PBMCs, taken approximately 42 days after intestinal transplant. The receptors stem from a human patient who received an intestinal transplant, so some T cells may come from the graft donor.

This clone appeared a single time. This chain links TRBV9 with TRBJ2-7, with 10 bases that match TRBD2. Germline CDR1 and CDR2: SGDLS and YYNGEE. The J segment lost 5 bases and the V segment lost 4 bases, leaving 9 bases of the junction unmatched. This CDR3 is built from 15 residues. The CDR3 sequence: CASSPRLAGENEQYF. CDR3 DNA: TGTGCCAGCAGCCCCCGCCTAGCGGGAGAAAACGAGCAGTACTTC.

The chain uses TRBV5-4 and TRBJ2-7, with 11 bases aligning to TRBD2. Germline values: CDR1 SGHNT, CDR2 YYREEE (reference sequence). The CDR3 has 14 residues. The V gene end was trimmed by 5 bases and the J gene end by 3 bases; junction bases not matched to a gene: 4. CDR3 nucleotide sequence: TGTGCCAGCAGTACTAGCGGGAGATTCTACGAGCAGTACTTC. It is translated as CASSTSGRFYEQYF.

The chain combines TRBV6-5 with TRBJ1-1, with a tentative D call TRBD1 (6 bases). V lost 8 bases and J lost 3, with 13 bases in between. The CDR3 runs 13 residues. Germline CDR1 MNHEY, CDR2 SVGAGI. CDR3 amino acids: CASGNREDTEAFF. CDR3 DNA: TGTGCCAGCGGCAACAGGGAGGACACTGAAGCTTTCTTT.

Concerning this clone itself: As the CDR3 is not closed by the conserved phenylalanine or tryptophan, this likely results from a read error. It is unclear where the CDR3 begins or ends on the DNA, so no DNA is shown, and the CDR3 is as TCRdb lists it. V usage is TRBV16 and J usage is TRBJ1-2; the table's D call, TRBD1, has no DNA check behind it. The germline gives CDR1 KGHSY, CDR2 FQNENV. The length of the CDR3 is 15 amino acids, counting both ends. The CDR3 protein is CASSGAGVVRKTYGY.

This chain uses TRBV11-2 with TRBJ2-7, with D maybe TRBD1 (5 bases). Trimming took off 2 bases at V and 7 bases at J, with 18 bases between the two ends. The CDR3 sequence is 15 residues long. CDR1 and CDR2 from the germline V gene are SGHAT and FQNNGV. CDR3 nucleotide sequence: TGTGCCAGCAGCTTACAGGGCCCTTTTTATGAGGAGCAGTACTTC. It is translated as CASSLQGPFYEEQYF.

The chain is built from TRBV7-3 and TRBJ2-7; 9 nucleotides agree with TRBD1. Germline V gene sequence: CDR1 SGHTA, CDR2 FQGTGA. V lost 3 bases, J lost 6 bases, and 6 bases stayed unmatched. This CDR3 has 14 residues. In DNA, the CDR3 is TGTGCCAGCAGCTTGGGACAGGGTTTCGGCGAGCAGTACTTC. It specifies CASSLGQGFGEQYF. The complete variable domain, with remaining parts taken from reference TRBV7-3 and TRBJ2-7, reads GAGVSQTPSNKVTEKGKYVELRCDPISGHTALYWYRQSLGQGPEFLIYFQGTGAADDSGLPNDRFFAVRPEGSVSTLKIQRTERGDSAVYLCASSLGQGFGEQYFGPGTRLTVT.

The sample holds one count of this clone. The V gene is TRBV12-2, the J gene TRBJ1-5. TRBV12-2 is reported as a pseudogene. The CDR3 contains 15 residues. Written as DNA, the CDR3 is TGTGCAAGTCGCTTTATACCCAGGACGAATCAGCCCCAGCATTTT. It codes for CASRFIPRTNQPQHF.

The CDR3 region is CASSLEAGRETQYF. In DNA, the CDR3 is TGTGCCAGCAGCTTAGAGGCGGGTCGGGAGACCCAGTACTTC. The gene calls are TRBV11-2 and TRBJ2-5, with D possibly TRBD2 on 5 matching bases. The CDR3 contains 14 residues. V was trimmed by 0 bases and J by 5 bases, leaving 10 bases between them. Germline CDR1 SGHAT, CDR2 FQNNGV.

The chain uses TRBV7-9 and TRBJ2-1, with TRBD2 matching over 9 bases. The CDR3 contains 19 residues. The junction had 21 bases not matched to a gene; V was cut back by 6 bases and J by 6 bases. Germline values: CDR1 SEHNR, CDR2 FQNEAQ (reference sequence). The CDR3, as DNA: TGTGCCAGCAGACCCACCGGGACTAGCATCCCCTCTTGGCCCAATGAGCAGTTCTTC. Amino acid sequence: CASRPTGTSIPSWPNEQFF. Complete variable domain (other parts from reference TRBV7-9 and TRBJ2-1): DTGVSQNPRHKITKRGQNVTFRCDPISEHNRLYWYRQTLGQGPEFLTYFQNEAQLEKSRLLSDRFSAERPKGSFSTLEIQRTEQGDSAMYLCASRPTGTSIPSWPNEQFFGPGTRLTVL.

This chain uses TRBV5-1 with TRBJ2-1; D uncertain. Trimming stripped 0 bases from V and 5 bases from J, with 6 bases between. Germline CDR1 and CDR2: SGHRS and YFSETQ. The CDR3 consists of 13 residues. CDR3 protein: CASSLDRDNEQFF. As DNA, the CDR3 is TGCGCCAGCAGCTTGGACCGGGACAATGAGCAGTTCTTC.

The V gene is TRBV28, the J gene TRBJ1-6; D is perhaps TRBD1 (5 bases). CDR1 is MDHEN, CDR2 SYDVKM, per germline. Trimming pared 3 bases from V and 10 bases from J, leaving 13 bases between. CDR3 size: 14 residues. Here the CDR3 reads CASSLGGEGSPLHF. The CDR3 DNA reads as TGTGCCAGCAGTTTGGGGGGGGAAGGATCACCCCTCCACTTT.

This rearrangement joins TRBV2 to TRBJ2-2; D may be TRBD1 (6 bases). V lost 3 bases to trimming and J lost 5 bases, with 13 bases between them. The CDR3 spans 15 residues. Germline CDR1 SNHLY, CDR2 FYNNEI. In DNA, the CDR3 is TGTGCCAGCAGTGAGTCGCAGGGGTTTACCGGGGAGCTGTTTTTT. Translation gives CASSESQGFTGELFF.

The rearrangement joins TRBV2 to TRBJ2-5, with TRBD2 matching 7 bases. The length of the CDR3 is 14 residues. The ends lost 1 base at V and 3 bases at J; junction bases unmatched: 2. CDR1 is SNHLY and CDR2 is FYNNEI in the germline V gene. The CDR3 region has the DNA TGTGCCAGCAGTGAAGTGGGGGGGGAAGAGACCCAGTACTTC. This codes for CASSEVGGEETQYF.

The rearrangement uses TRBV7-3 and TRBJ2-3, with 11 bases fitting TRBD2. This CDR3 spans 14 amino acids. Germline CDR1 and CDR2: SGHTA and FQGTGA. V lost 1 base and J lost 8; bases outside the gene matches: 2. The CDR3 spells CASSLSLAGGTQYF. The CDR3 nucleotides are TGTGCCAGCAGCTTAAGTCTAGCGGGAGGTACGCAGTATTTT.

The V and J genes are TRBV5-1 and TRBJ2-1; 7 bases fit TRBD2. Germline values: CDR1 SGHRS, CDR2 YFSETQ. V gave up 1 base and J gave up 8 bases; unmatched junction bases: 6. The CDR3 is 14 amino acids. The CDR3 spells CASSLTGGRDEQFF. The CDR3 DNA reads TGCGCCAGCAGCTTGACGGGGGGTAGGGATGAGCAGTTCTTC.

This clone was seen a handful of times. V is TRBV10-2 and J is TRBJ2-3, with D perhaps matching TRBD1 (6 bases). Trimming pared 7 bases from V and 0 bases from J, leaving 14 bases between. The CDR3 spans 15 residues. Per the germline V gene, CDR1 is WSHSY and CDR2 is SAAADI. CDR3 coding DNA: TGCGCCAGCAAAACCGTCGGACAGAGCACAGATACGCAGTATTTT. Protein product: CASKTVGQSTDTQYF.

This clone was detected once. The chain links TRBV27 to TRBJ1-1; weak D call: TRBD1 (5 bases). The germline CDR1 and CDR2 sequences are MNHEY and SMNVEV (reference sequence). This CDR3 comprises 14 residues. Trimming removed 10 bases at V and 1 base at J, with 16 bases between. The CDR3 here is CATQGAGRNTEAFF. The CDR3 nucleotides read TGTGCCACCCAAGGGGCAGGGCGGAACACTGAAGCTTTCTTT.

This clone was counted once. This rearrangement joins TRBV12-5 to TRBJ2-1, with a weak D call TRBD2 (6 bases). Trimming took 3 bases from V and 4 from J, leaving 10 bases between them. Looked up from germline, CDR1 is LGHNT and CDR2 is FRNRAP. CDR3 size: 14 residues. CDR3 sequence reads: CASGFLGSYNEQFF. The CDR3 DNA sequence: TGTGCTAGTGGTTTCCTCGGGAGTTACAATGAGCAGTTCTTC.

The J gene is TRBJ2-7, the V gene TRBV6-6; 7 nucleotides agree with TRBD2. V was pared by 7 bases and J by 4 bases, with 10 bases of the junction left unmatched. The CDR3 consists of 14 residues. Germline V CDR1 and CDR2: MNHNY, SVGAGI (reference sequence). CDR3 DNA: TGTGCCAGCACCCTTATAGGGCGGGAGTACGAGCAGTACTTC. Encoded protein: CASTLIGREYEQYF.

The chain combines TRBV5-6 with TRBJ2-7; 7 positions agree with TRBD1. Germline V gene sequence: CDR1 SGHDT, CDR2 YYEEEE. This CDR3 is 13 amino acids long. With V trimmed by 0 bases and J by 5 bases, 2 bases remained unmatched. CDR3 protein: CASSLVTGNEQYF. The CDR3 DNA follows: TGTGCCAGCAGCTTGGTGACAGGGAACGAGCAGTACTTC.

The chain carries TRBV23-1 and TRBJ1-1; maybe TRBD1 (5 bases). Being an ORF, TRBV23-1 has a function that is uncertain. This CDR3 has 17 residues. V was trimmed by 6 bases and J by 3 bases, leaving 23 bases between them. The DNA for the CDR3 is TGCGCCAGCAGGCCTAGGGACTTCGACCGTTTGGACACTGAAGCTTTCTTT. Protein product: CASRPRDFDRLDTEAFF.

The CDR3 spells CASSVGGANTGELFF. The CDR3 DNA reads TGTGCCAGCAGTGTCGGGGGGGCGAACACCGGGGAGCTGTTTTTT. The V gene is TRBV27, the J gene TRBJ2-2; 8 bases are a match to TRBD2. With V trimmed by 5 bases and J by 0 bases, 2 bases remained unmatched. Germline assignment: CDR1 MNHEY and CDR2 SMNVEV (reference sequence). The CDR3 has 15 amino acids.

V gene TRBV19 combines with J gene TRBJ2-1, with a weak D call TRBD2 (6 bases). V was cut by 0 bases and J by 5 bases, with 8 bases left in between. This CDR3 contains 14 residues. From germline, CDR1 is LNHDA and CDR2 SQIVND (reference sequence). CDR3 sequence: CASSIDPGDNEQFF. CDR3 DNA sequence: TGTGCCAGTAGTATAGATCCGGGGGACAATGAGCAGTTCTTC.

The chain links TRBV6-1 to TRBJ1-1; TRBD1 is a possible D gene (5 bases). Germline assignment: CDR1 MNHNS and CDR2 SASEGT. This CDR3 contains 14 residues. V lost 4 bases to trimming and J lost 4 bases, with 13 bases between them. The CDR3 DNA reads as TGTGCCAGCAGTGGACAGCTCACCTCCACTGAAGCTTTCTTT. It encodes CASSGQLTSTEAFF.

The CDR3 DNA sequence: TGTGCCAGCAGAAAGAGGGACAGGGCTTACGAGCAGTACTTC. Its translation: CASRKRDRAYEQYF. The V call is TRBV6-5, the J call TRBJ2-7; TRBD1 agrees at 9 bases. CDR1 and CDR2 (germline): MNHEY, SVGAGI. The junction had 7 bases not matched to a gene; V was cut back by 6 bases and J by 4 bases. The CDR3 runs to 14 residues.

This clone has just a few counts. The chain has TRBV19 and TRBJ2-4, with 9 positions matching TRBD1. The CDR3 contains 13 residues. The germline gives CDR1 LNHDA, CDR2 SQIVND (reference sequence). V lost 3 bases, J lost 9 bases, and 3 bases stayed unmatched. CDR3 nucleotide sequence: TGTGCCAGTAGTATTGGGACAGGGCCCATTCAGTACTTC. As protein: CASSIGTGPIQYF.

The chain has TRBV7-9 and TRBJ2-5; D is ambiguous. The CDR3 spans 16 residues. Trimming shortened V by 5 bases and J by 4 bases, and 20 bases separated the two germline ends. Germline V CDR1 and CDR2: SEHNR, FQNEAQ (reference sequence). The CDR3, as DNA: TGTGCCAGCAGCCCCCGGACGAGAGATCCGAGAGAGACCCAGTACTTC. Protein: CASSPRTRDPRETQYF.